The 9 T cell receptor beta chains reported below all come from one sample, sequenced in a study of blood T cell repertoires in COVID-19. Here immunoSEQ multiplex PCR was the method, and the copy in TCRdb shows in-frame clones only, minus some. The sample records over 300,000 clones, about 90% being singletons. The specimen sequenced was peripheral blood. The source is a man aged 18 to 29 who had recovered from COVID-19.

The chain links TRBV9 to TRBJ1-5; D remains unclear. The CDR3 is 13 residues long. V was trimmed by 1 base and J by 4 bases, leaving 6 bases between them. Per the germline V gene, CDR1 is SGDLS and CDR2 is YYNGEE. In DNA form, the CDR3 reads TGTGCCAGCAGCGTATCGGGAAATCAGCCCCAGCATTTT. Its translation: CASSVSGNQPQHF. The full variable domain, in which reference TRBV9 and TRBJ1-5 provide the parts outside the CDR3, is DSGVTQTPKHLITATGQRVTLRCSPRSGDLSVYWYQQSLDQGLQFLIQYYNGEERAKGNILERFSAQQFPDLHSELNLSSLELGDSALYFCASSVSGNQPQHFGDGTRLSIL.

In this sample, this clone turned up a few times. J is TRBJ1-6 and V is TRBV4-1, with a possible D match to TRBD1 (6 bases). In germline, CDR1 is MGHRA, CDR2 YSYEKL. The CDR3 length is 15 residues. Trimming stripped 7 bases from V and 10 bases from J, with 20 bases between. In DNA, the CDR3 is TGCGCCAGCAAGGGGGGGTGGGCTTTCGGCTCACCCCTCCACTTT. Translation gives CASKGGWAFGSPLHF.

V is TRBV7-8 and J is TRBJ1-1; 10 bases fit TRBD1. This CDR3 region has 17 residues. J gave up 0 bases and V 4 bases, and 8 bases lay outside the gene matches. The germline gives CDR1 SGHVS, CDR2 FQNEAQ. CDR3 nucleotide sequence: TGTGCCAGCAGCTGGCCGGGACAGGGGATCATGAACACTGAAGCTTTCTTT. It codes for CASSWPGQGIMNTEAFF.

The rearrangement uses TRBV5-1 and TRBJ1-3, with D unresolved. The CDR3 has 12 residues. Germline loops: CDR1 SGHRS, CDR2 YFSETQ. The V end lost 4 bases, the J end lost 8 bases, and 10 bases lay between the germline ends. CDR3 region: CASSTEADTIYF. Here the CDR3 DNA reads TGCGCCAGCAGCACTGAGGCGGACACCATATATTTT.

This CDR3 is CASSHPPSGAYEQYF. The CDR3, as DNA: TGCGCCAGCAGCCATCCCCCTAGCGGGGCCTACGAGCAGTACTTC. The chain couples TRBV4-1 to TRBJ2-7, with 9 nucleotides matching TRBD2. Germline CDR1 is MGHRA and CDR2 is YSYEKL. The V segment lost 3 bases and the J segment 2 bases; nucleotides outside the gene matches: 5. The CDR3 totals 15 residues.

The chain carries TRBV11-2 and TRBJ2-7; maybe TRBD2 (6 bases). Germline loops: CDR1 SGHAT, CDR2 FQNNGV. With 1 base removed from V and 4 bases from J, the gap between germline ends came to 14 bases. CDR3 length: 15 residues. In DNA, the CDR3 is TGTGCCAGCAGCTTAGTGCCGGGAGAGGCGTACGAGCAGTACTTC. It translates to CASSLVPGEAYEQYF.

This clone was detected only a few times. The chain has TRBV5-4 and TRBJ1-2, with a possible D match to TRBD1 (5 bases). The V and J ends lost 3 bases and 1 base respectively, with 7 bases between them. Looked up from germline, CDR1 is SGHNT and CDR2 is YYREEE (reference sequence). The CDR3 runs 13 residues. Here the CDR3 DNA reads TGTGCCAGCAGCTCGACAGTTAACTATGGCTACACCTTC. Protein: CASSSTVNYGYTF.

The V and J genes are TRBV9 and TRBJ1-1; no definite D call. This CDR3 spans 14 amino acids. Germline V gives CDR1 SGDLS, CDR2 YYNGEE. Trimming took 5 bases from V and 2 from J, leaving 13 bases between them. The CDR3 region is CASSPGIPNTEAFF. The CDR3 DNA follows: TGTGCCAGCAGTCCCGGGATTCCTAACACTGAAGCTTTCTTT.

The CDR3 sequence: CASSQDGASVSTDTQYF. The CDR3 bases are TGCGCCAGCAGCCAAGATGGGGCTAGCGTTAGCACAGATACGCAGTATTTT. The chain uses TRBV4-3 and TRBJ2-3; maybe TRBD2 (6 bases). Germline CDR1 and CDR2: LGHNA and YSLEER. The CDR3 length is 17 residues. The V and J ends lost 0 bases and 0 bases respectively, with 13 bases between them.